Following are 19 T cell receptor beta chains from one sample sequenced in a study of OX40 agonist ivuxolimab in advanced cancers. TCRdb's table, derived via immunoSEQ multiplex PCR, lists solely in-frame clones and lacks some. The sample contains some 79,000 clones, roughly 90% of which appear only once. This specimen consisted of CD4+ or CD8+ T cells sorted from blood, obtained in a trial of the OX40 agonist ivuxolimab. The receptors were gathered from an adult with an advanced solid tumor such as melanoma, head and neck, liver or kidney cancer.

This clone has only one observation. The rearrangement joins TRBV19 to TRBJ1-5; no clear D. Germline CDR1 is LNHDA and CDR2 is SQIVND (reference sequence). The CDR3 loop spans 15 amino acids. Trimming removed 6 bases from V and 0 bases from J, with 12 bases in between. In DNA form, the CDR3 reads TGTGCCAGTAGCCTGGGAGGGTATAGCAATCAGCCCCAGCATTTT. Amino acid sequence: CASSLGGYSNQPQHF.

The J gene is TRBJ2-1, the V gene TRBV11-2; D is uncertain. CDR1 is SGHAT, CDR2 FQNNGV, per germline. The CDR3 has 16 amino acids. Trimming removed 3 bases from V and 0 bases from J, with 12 bases in between. CDR3 coding DNA: TGTGCCAGCAGCTTGCAGCCCCCTAGCTCCTACAATGAGCAGTTCTTC. Translated: CASSLQPPSSYNEQFF.

The V call is TRBV19, the J call TRBJ1-4; a weak D match, TRBD1 (6 bases). Between the trimmed V and J ends, which lost 5 bases and 3 bases, there was a span of 13 bases. The germline V gene has CDR1 LNHDA and CDR2 SQIVND (reference sequence). This CDR3 is 15 amino acids long. In nucleotides, the CDR3 is TGTGCCAGTAGTCGGGGGGGCGCATCTAATGAAAAACTGTTTTTT. Its translation: CASSRGGASNEKLFF. Using reference TRBV19 and TRBJ1-4 for the parts outside the CDR3, the full variable domain is DGGITQSPKYLFRKEGQNVTLSCEQNLNHDAMYWYRQDPGQGLRLIYYSQIVNDFQKGDIAEGYSVSREKKESFPLTVTSAQKNPTAFYLCASSRGGASNEKLFFGSGTQLSVL.

This rearrangement joins TRBV6-5 to TRBJ2-7, with TRBD1 as a possible D gene (6 bases). The germline gives CDR1 MNHEY, CDR2 SVGAGI. This CDR3 spans 14 amino acids. V was shortened by 5 bases and J by 6 bases, with 17 bases between the two germline ends. Here the CDR3 DNA reads TGTGCCAGCAGTACAGGGTTTTTTCGCCCCGAGCAGTACTTC. Protein sequence: CASSTGFFRPEQYF.

The chain has TRBV19 and TRBJ2-1, with 8 nucleotides matching TRBD2. The CDR3 consists of 16 residues. J lost 5 bases, V lost 6 bases, and 12 bases had no gene match. Germline V gene lookup returns CDR1 LNHDA and CDR2 SQIVND (reference sequence). The CDR3 DNA follows: TGTGCCAGTAGCCCCGGGAGGGGCAGATCGGACAATGAGCAGTTCTTC. Protein sequence: CASSPGRGRSDNEQFF.

This rearrangement joins TRBV19 to TRBJ2-4; perhaps TRBD2 as D (6 bases). Trimming left V 6 bases short and J 9 bases short, with 12 bases between. In germline, CDR1 is LNHDA, CDR2 SQIVND (reference sequence). The CDR3 sequence is 12 residues long. CDR3 bases: TGTGCCAGTAGCCAGGGAGGCGGCATTCAGTACTTC. Residues: CASSQGGGIQYF.

The chain links TRBV27 to TRBJ2-3; 8 positions match TRBD1. Germline loops: CDR1 MNHEY, CDR2 SMNVEV (reference sequence). The trim removed 8 bases at V and 5 bases at J, leaving 6 bases unmatched. The CDR3 covers 13 residues. CDR3 DNA: TGTGCCAGCCACGGACAGGGAATAGATACGCAGTATTTT. Protein: CASHGQGIDTQYF.

The chain has TRBV5-1 and TRBJ2-3, with D possibly matching TRBD2 (6 bases). V lost 0 bases and J lost 3, with 17 bases in between. This CDR3 comprises 17 residues. Germline lookup yields CDR1 SGHRS and CDR2 YFSETQ. In nucleotides, the CDR3 is TGCGCCAGCAGCTTGGTCACCGGAGGGCTGGGGACAGATACGCAGTATTTT. Its translation: CASSLVTGGLGTDTQYF.

V usage is TRBV7-2 and J usage is TRBJ2-3; D not resolved. The V and J ends lost 5 bases and 2 bases respectively, with 20 bases between them. The CDR3 runs to 17 residues. Germline CDR1 reads SGHTA; CDR2 reads FQGNSA. In DNA, the CDR3 is TGTGCCAGCAGCCCCAGGTCTAGGACCCCTGTCACAGATACGCAGTATTTT. Translation gives CASSPRSRTPVTDTQYF. Supplemented by reference TRBV7-2 and TRBJ2-3, the full variable domain reads GAGVSQSPSNKVTEKGKDVELRCDPISGHTALYWYRQSLGQGLEFLIYFQGNSAPDKSGLPSDRFSAERTGGSVSTLTIQRTQQEDSAVYLCASSPRSRTPVTDTQYFGPGTRLTVL.

The rearrangement links TRBV18 to TRBJ2-1, with 13 nucleotides matching TRBD2. The CDR3 spans 15 residues. Trimming at V came to 4 bases and at J to 9 bases, leaving 6 bases not matched to a gene. Germline V gene sequence: CDR1 KGHSH, CDR2 LQKENI. In DNA, the CDR3 is TGTGCCAGCTCACTAGGACTAGCGGGAGAGGGTGAGCAGTTCTTC. Amino acid sequence: CASSLGLAGEGEQFF.

This chain links TRBV25-1 with TRBJ2-7; a weak D match, TRBD1 (6 bases). CDR1 MGHDK and CDR2 SYGVNS come from the germline V gene. The CDR3 spans 15 residues. V was shortened by 5 bases and J by 1 base, with 15 bases between the two germline ends. CDR3 nucleotides: TGTGCCAGCAGTAAAATGGACAGTTCTTCCTACGAGCAGTACTTC. It codes for CASSKMDSSSYEQYF.

The chain has TRBV18 and TRBJ2-5; TRBD2 agrees at 8 bases. Germline V gives CDR1 KGHSH, CDR2 LQKENI. The CDR3 has 19 residues. V was clipped by 2 bases and J by 1 base; unmatched bases: 15. In nucleotides, the CDR3 is TGTGCCAGCTCACCATCCGGGGGGGCGAGGCCCCAATCCCAAGAGACCCAGTACTTC. Its protein is CASSPSGGARPQSQETQYF.

Here the CDR3 reads CASRQGSEQYF. CDR3 nucleotides: TGCGCCAGCCGACAGGGGAGCGAGCAGTACTTC. The chain joins TRBV5-1 to TRBJ2-7, with TRBD1 matching 8 bases. This CDR3 has 11 amino acids. Germline V CDR1 and CDR2: SGHRS, YFSETQ. Unmatched junction bases numbered 3, after V lost 7 bases and J lost 6 bases.

The chain employs TRBV18 and TRBJ1-2; 7 nucleotides agree with TRBD1. CDR3 length: 15 residues. V gave up 4 bases and J gave up 3 bases; unmatched junction bases: 8. The germline V gene has CDR1 KGHSH and CDR2 LQKENI. The CDR3 region is CASSLPGQRDYGYTF. The CDR3 DNA sequence: TGTGCCAGCTCACTACCGGGACAGCGGGACTATGGCTACACCTTC.

The rearrangement uses TRBV6-5 and TRBJ2-7, with D perhaps matching TRBD2 (6 bases). From germline, CDR1 is MNHEY and CDR2 SVGAGI. The CDR3 contains 13 residues. The V end lost 6 bases, the J end lost 0 bases, and 9 bases lay between the germline ends. The CDR3 spells CASSTGGSYEQYF. The CDR3 bases are TGTGCCAGCAGCACCGGGGGCTCCTACGAGCAGTACTTC.

The chain joins TRBV5-1 to TRBJ1-4; 7 bases align to TRBD1. Germline V gene sequence: CDR1 SGHRS, CDR2 YFSETQ. CDR3 size: 14 residues. V shed 1 base and J 7 bases; nucleotides not matched to a gene: 4. The CDR3 DNA is TGCGCCAGCAGCTTGACAGGGGTGGGTGAAAAACTGTTTTTT. This codes for CASSLTGVGEKLFF.

The rearrangement uses TRBV2 and TRBJ1-3; D perhaps matches TRBD1 (6 bases). Trimming shortened V by 5 bases and J by 0 bases, and 20 bases separated the two germline ends. The CDR3 extends over 18 amino acids. CDR1 is SNHLY and CDR2 is FYNNEI in the germline V gene. CDR3 loop: CASSSQGPRLISGNTIYF. The CDR3 coding sequence is TGTGCCAGCAGTTCACAGGGACCGCGGCTCATCTCTGGAAACACCATATATTTT.

A single count supports this clone. The CDR3 coding sequence is TGTGCCAGCAGCTTAGGGACAGCCAGCTTTGTTAATGAAAAACTGTTTTTT. It specifies CASSLGTASFVNEKLFF. The chain is built from TRBV11-2 and TRBJ1-4; D perhaps matches TRBD1 (6 bases). The V end was cut by 1 base, the J end by 4 bases, with 16 bases between. In germline, CDR1 is SGHAT, CDR2 FQNNGV. There are 17 residues in the CDR3.

The V gene is TRBV19, the J gene TRBJ1-1; D is undetermined. V lost 6 bases and J 11 bases, leaving 16 bases between the germline ends. Germline V gene lookup returns CDR1 LNHDA and CDR2 SQIVND (reference sequence). This CDR3 has 12 residues. The CDR3 coding sequence is TGTGCCAGTAGGGGAGGGCGCGACCAGGCTTTCTTT. It is translated as CASRGGRDQAFF.